The entry that follows covers one T cell receptor (beta chain) sequence. This CDR3 is built from 15 residues. Germline trimming cut 4 bases from V and 2 bases from J; bases unmatched to any gene: 8. CDR1 is SGHDT, CDR2 YYEEEE, per germline. The sample belongs to a study of cytomegalovirus exposure and HLA in healthy donors. The protocol was immunoSEQ multiplex PCR, while the TCRdb copy is restricted to in-frame clones and leaves out a portion. The sample shows some 200,000 clones, approximately 83% of them seen only once. Specimen: PBMCs. This rearrangement joins TRBV5-6 to TRBJ2-7; 8 bases line up with TRBD1. This clonotype was sampled from a woman between 18 and 29 years old in good health and CMV-seropositive. The CDR3 is CASSRGTGGPYEQYF. The CDR3 coding sequence is TGTGCCAGCAGCAGGGGGACAGGAGGCCCCTACGAGCAGTACTTC.